What follows is one T cell receptor (beta chain) and its context. The antigen remains undetermined. The assay was immunoSEQ multiplex PCR, and TCRdb's table has in-frame clones only and misses some. The table records more than 150,000 clones, approximately 91% of them present only once. The V gene lost 3 bases and the J gene lost 0 bases, with 15 bases spanning the gap. The germline V gene has CDR1 SGDLS and CDR2 YYNGEE. This CDR3 has 16 amino acids. This sample was taken from a study of T cell responses to AZD1222 COVID-19 vaccine. The wider study: Pooling of second doses given at about 4 or about 12 weeks was done. Whole-study results and caveats: Only after the peak T cell response were repertoires sampled. Just six AZD1222 recipients were seropositive at baseline.

The sequences come from peripheral blood, collected on day 0 of AZD1222 vaccination. The V call is TRBV9, the J call TRBJ2-5; tentative D call: TRBD1 (6 bases). The sequence was collected from an adult in good health. CDR3 nucleotide sequence: TGTGCCAGCAGCGGAGGGGGAAGATTAAACCAAGAGACCCAGTACTTC. It yields the protein CASSGGGRLNQETQYF.